Shown below are 3 T cell receptor beta chains from a single sample sequenced in a study of metastatic and nonmetastatic thyroid tumors. Thyroid surgery was preceded by no treatment in any patient. TCRdb re-clonotyped the PCR reads through MiXCR. The sample includes approximately 35,000 clones, 11% of them seen just once. Sequenced material: blood. These receptors were obtained from a female donor with papillary thyroid cancer or a benign thyroid nodule (not recorded which). Some clones in this sample may be carry-over from other donors' samples.

This clone came up many times. The V gene is TRBV11-2, the J gene TRBJ2-7; D gene uncertain. V was cut by 3 bases and J by 0 bases, with 12 bases left in between. The CDR3 has 15 amino acids. CDR1 SGHAT and CDR2 FQNNGV come from the germline V gene. CDR3 region: CASSFPDRFSYEQYF. In nucleotides, the CDR3 is TGTGCCAGCAGCTTCCCGGACCGGTTCTCCTACGAGCAGTACTTC. The full variable domain, completed using reference TRBV11-2 and TRBJ2-7, is EAGVAQSPRYKIIEKRQSVAFWCNPISGHATLYWYQQILGQGPKLLIQFQNNGVVDDSQLPKDRFSAERLKGVDSTLKIQPAKLEDSAVYLCASSFPDRFSYEQYFGPGTRLTVT.

This clone was picked up many times. Here the CDR3 reads CASSYRDNQPQHF. The CDR3 DNA sequence: TGTGCCAGCAGTTACCGGGATAATCAGCCCCAGCATTTT. The chain carries TRBV6-5 and TRBJ1-5, with D hard to call. This CDR3 is 13 amino acids long. Per germline, CDR1 MNHEY and CDR2 SVGAGI. V was shortened by 2 bases and J by 4 bases, with 6 bases between the two germline ends.

The sample holds many counts of this clone. V gene TRBV7-2 combines with J gene TRBJ2-1; possibly TRBD2 for D (5 bases). The CDR3 is 18 amino acids. Germline V CDR1 and CDR2: SGHTA, FQGNSA. The ends were cut back, 3 bases at V and 0 bases at J, with 18 bases in the middle. DNA for the CDR3: TGTGCCAGCAGCTTCTTGCCCGAAGCGGAGAGCTCCTACAATGAGCAGTTCTTC. Protein: CASSFLPEAESSYNEQFF.